Shown below are 28 T cell receptor beta chains from a single sample sequenced in a study of T cells in Graves' hyperthyroidism and ophthalmopathy. TCR beta CDR3 regions were amplified from RNA. The TCR CDR3 first-round RT-PCR relied on the HTBI primer set. Using its own MiXCR run on the multiplex PCR reads, TCRdb lists one record per CDR3 protein. The table has over 500,000 distinct CDR3 sequences, roughly 15% seen once. Sequencing was carried out using blood. These receptors came from a woman younger than 35 with Graves' ophthalmopathy.

The gene calls are TRBV28 and TRBJ2-3, with 10 bases fitting TRBD2. With 2 bases clipped from V and 1 base from J, the junction kept 12 bases outside the gene matches. CDR3 length: 19 amino acids. Germline CDR1 reads MDHEN; CDR2 reads SYDVKM. DNA for the CDR3: TGTGCCAGCAGTTTAATGGGGGGCTGGACTAGCGGAGGCACAGATACGCAGTATTTT. It yields the protein CASSLMGGWTSGGTDTQYF.

This clonotype was counted ten times or more. A junction end diverges from the germline sequence, so it may reflect a read error. This chain uses TRBV27 with TRBJ2-2; D not certain. This CDR3 has 12 amino acids. The germline V gene encodes CDR1 MNHEY and CDR2 SMNVEV (reference sequence). The CDR3 here is CASSFGTGELFF. The CDR3 DNA reads as TGCGCCAGCAGCTTCGGCACCGGGGAGCTGTTTTTT.

The chain uses TRBV5-6 and TRBJ1-2; D perhaps matches TRBD1 (5 bases). In germline, CDR1 is SGHDT, CDR2 YYEEEE. This CDR3 has 15 amino acids. V lost 0 bases to trimming and J lost 8 bases, with 17 bases between them. The CDR3 coding sequence is TGTGCCAGCAGCTTGGTGTCGGGGGGGGGAGCCGGCTACACCTTC. It yields the protein CASSLVSGGGAGYTF.

The chain recombines TRBV6-1 with TRBJ2-5; maybe TRBD1 (5 bases). Trimming removed 8 bases at V and 2 bases at J, with 12 bases between. Germline CDR1 is MNHNS and CDR2 is SASEGT. The CDR3 covers 13 residues. For the CDR3, the DNA is TGTGCCAGCTCCGATGACAGTCAAGAGACCCAGTACTTC. Encoded protein: CASSDDSQETQYF.

The sample holds many counts of this clonotype. DNA for the CDR3: TGTGCCAGTCGGACAGCTTCACCCTACGAGCAGTACTTC. This encodes CASRTASPYEQYF. The rearrangement uses TRBV6-1 and TRBJ2-7, with D maybe TRBD1 (6 bases). The CDR3 runs 13 residues. Trimming shortened V by 9 bases and J by 2 bases, and 14 bases separated the two germline ends. Germline V gene sequence: CDR1 MNHNS, CDR2 SASEGT.

This clonotype was observed many times. The rearrangement joins TRBV27 to TRBJ2-1; TRBD2 aligns across 11 bases. Germline trimming cut 5 bases from V and 4 bases from J; bases unmatched to any gene: 7. Germline V CDR1 and CDR2: MNHEY, SMNVEV (reference sequence). CDR3 length: 16 amino acids. In nucleotides, the CDR3 is TGTGCCAGCAGTAAGGAAGGGACTAGCGGTTACAATGAGCAGTTCTTC. This gives the protein CASSKEGTSGYNEQFF.

This clonotype was counted a few times. The gene calls are TRBV12-3 or TRBV12-4 and TRBJ2-1, with D maybe TRBD2 (6 bases). This CDR3 region has 12 residues. The V end was cut by 3 bases, the J end by 10 bases, with 10 bases between. CDR3 DNA sequence: TGTGCCAGCAGTTTTTATGGGAGGGAGCAGTTCTTC. Its translation is CASSFYGREQFF.

This clonotype occurred many times. This chain connects TRBV3-1 to TRBJ2-3; perhaps TRBD2 as D (5 bases). The V and J ends lost 2 bases and 6 bases respectively, with 9 bases between them. CDR1 and CDR2 (germline): LGHDT, YNNKEL (reference sequence). This CDR3 contains 13 residues. CDR3 sequence: CASSQRGPDTQYF. The CDR3 DNA reads TGTGCCAGCAGCCAACGGGGTCCCGATACGCAGTATTTT.

This clonotype was seen many times. This sequence joins TRBV3-1 and TRBJ2-3, with 12 nucleotides matching TRBD2. There are 17 residues in the CDR3. V was pared by 0 bases and J by 2 bases, with 3 bases of the junction left unmatched. Germline V CDR1 and CDR2: LGHDT, YNNKEL (reference sequence). The DNA for the CDR3 is TGTGCCAGCAGCCAAGATTCTAGCGGGAGGGCCACAGATACGCAGTATTTT. Amino acid sequence: CASSQDSSGRATDTQYF.

At least ten counts were recorded for this clonotype. The chain couples TRBV18 to TRBJ2-7; TRBD2 aligns across 7 bases. CDR3 length equals 14 residues. The V gene's germline CDR1 is KGHSH and CDR2 LQKENI. V lost 2 bases and J lost 2; bases outside the gene matches: 3. The chain's CDR3 is CASSPSRGAYEQYF. DNA for the CDR3: TGTGCCAGCTCACCATCCCGGGGGGCCTACGAGCAGTACTTC.

This clonotype appeared a few times. The V and J genes are TRBV20-1 and TRBJ2-7, with unresolved D. Deletions cut 1 base from V and 1 base from J, with 8 bases between. Looked up from germline, CDR1 is DFQATT and CDR2 is SNEGSKA (reference sequence). The CDR3 covers 13 residues. This chain's CDR3 is CSARAHSSYEQYF. The CDR3 nucleotides are TGCAGTGCTAGAGCCCATTCTTCCTACGAGCAGTACTTC.

This clonotype was observed once. The rearrangement joins TRBV7-3 to TRBJ1-2, with a tentative D call TRBD1 (5 bases). V gave up 3 bases and J gave up 8 bases, with 13 bases separating them. Germline V CDR1 and CDR2: SGHTA, FQGTGA. CDR3 length: 13 amino acids. In DNA, the CDR3 is TGTGCCAGCAGCTTCCCCCAGGGTTTGGGCTACACCTTC. Translating it yields CASSFPQGLGYTF.

Many counts were recorded for this clonotype. The rearrangement joins TRBV2 to TRBJ2-7; D may correspond to TRBD1 or TRBD2 (5 bases each). CDR3 length: 15 amino acids. Germline CDR1 is SNHLY and CDR2 is FYNNEI. V was pared by 5 bases and J by 2 bases, with 16 bases between. The CDR3 region is CASSLNRDGPYEQYF. The CDR3 DNA reads TGTGCCAGCAGTCTTAACCGGGACGGACCCTACGAGCAGTACTTC. Together with reference TRBV2 and TRBJ2-7, the CDR3 gives the full variable domain: EPEVTQTPSHQVTQMGQEVILRCVPISNHLYFYWYRQILGQKVEFLVSFYNNEISEKSEIFDDQFSVERPDGSNFTLKIRSTKLEDSAMYFCASSLNRDGPYEQYFGPGTRLTVT.

This clonotype was found many times. This rearrangement joins TRBV18 to TRBJ2-1, with 7 nucleotides matching TRBD2. V trimming: 5 bases; J trimming: 4 bases; junction bases outside the gene matches: 11. The CDR3 totals 16 residues. Looked up from germline, CDR1 is KGHSH and CDR2 is LQKENI. This CDR3 reads CASSASGDLSYNEQFF. The CDR3 coding sequence is TGTGCCAGCTCAGCTAGCGGAGACCTCTCGTACAATGAGCAGTTCTTC.

The DNA for the CDR3 is TGCGCCAGCAGCTTGGCGCTAGAGTCGGAGACCCAGTACTTC. This codes for CASSLALESETQYF. The genes are TRBV5-1 and TRBJ2-5; D remains ambiguous. CDR3 length: 14 residues. Germline CDR1 reads SGHRS; CDR2 reads YFSETQ. V lost 0 bases and J lost 5, with 11 bases in between.

This clonotype has at least ten counts. V usage is TRBV7-9 and J usage is TRBJ2-7; 9 bases line up with TRBD1. The CDR3 extends over 14 amino acids. Losses at the gene ends were 5 bases for V and 2 bases for J; bases not matched to a gene: 4. Per the germline V gene, CDR1 is SEHNR and CDR2 is FQNEAQ (reference sequence). The CDR3 nucleotides read TGTGCCAGCAGCAGGACAGGGGAGGCCTACGAGCAGTACTTC. Protein: CASSRTGEAYEQYF. Drawing the rest from reference TRBV7-9 and TRBJ2-7, the complete variable domain is DTGVSQNPRHKITKRGQNVTFRCDPISEHNRLYWYRQTLGQGPEFLTYFQNEAQLEKSRLLSDRFSAERPKGSFSTLEIQRTEQGDSAMYLCASSRTGEAYEQYFGPGTRLTVT.

This clonotype was observed at least ten times. This chain connects TRBV6-1 to TRBJ2-5, with D maybe TRBD1 (6 bases). This CDR3 comprises 15 residues. Between the trimmed V and J ends, which lost 3 bases and 1 base, there was a span of 12 bases. From germline, CDR1 is MNHNS and CDR2 SASEGT. The DNA of the CDR3 is TGTGCCAGCAGTGATCATGGGGGCGGCCAAGAGACCCAGTACTTC. This translates into CASSDHGGGQETQYF.

V gene TRBV30 combines with J gene TRBJ1-2; possibly TRBD1 for D (5 bases). The germline CDR1 and CDR2 sequences are GTSNPN and SVGIG (reference sequence). The CDR3 sequence is 14 residues long. V lost 4 bases to trimming and J lost 7 bases, with 19 bases between them. CDR3 nucleotides: TGTGCCTGGATCGAAGGGGCCAGGGCAACTGGCTACACCTTC. Its protein is CAWIEGARATGYTF.

There are many counts of this clonotype. V and J are TRBV18 and TRBJ2-1, with 11 bases matching TRBD2. CDR1 and CDR2 from the germline V gene are KGHSH and LQKENI. This CDR3 has 14 amino acids. V lost 6 bases and J lost 8; bases outside the gene matches: 6. This CDR3 is CASSTTSGSDEQFF. As DNA, the CDR3 is TGTGCCAGCTCCACCACTAGCGGGAGTGATGAGCAGTTCTTC.

A few counts support this clonotype. This chain uses TRBV4-1 with TRBJ1-4, with TRBD1 matching 8 bases. The V and J ends lost 5 bases and 0 bases, in that order; junction bases with no gene match: 14. Looked up from germline, CDR1 is MGHRA and CDR2 is YSYEKL. This CDR3 is built from 19 residues. The CDR3 reads CASSSQGAGVMATNEKLFF. The CDR3 DNA follows: TGCGCCAGCAGCTCCCAGGGGGCAGGGGTAATGGCAACTAATGAAAAACTGTTTTTT.

Regarding this clonotype: The germline gene is not matched at one end of the junction; a read error may be the cause. CDR3 sequence reads: CASSFRSSGTGTQYF. CDR3 bases: TGTGCCAGCAGCTTCCGCTCTAGCGGCACAGGTACGCAGTATTTT. The chain carries TRBV7-9 and TRBJ2-3, with 7 bases identical to TRBD2. This CDR3 has 15 residues. Looked up from germline, CDR1 is SEHNR and CDR2 is FQNEAQ (reference sequence).

This clonotype was seen only a few times. The chain employs TRBV4-2 and TRBJ2-3, with 7 bases lining up with TRBD2. V lost 0 bases, J lost 1 base, and 7 bases stayed unmatched. The CDR3 has 17 residues. Germline lookup yields CDR1 LGHNA and CDR2 YNFKEQ. The CDR3 bases are TGTGCCAGCAGCCAAGACCGTCAGCGGGGACGCACAGATACGCAGTATTTT. Translation: CASSQDRQRGRTDTQYF.

A few counts support this clonotype. Sequence at one end of the junction differs from germline and may be a read error. The J gene is TRBJ1-4, the V gene TRBV11-2; D is ambiguous. The germline V gene encodes CDR1 SGHAT and CDR2 FQNNGV. The CDR3 runs to 15 residues. The CDR3 reads CASNLYYLPNEKLFF. CDR3 coding DNA: TGTGCCAGCAACTTATATTACCTACCTAATGAAAAACTGTTTTTT. The whole variable domain, filled in from reference TRBV11-2 and TRBJ1-4, reads EAGVAQSPRYKIIEKRQSVAFWCNPISGHATLYWYQQILGQGPKLLIQFQNNGVVDDSQLPKDRFSAERLKGVDSTLKIQPAKLEDSAVYLCASNLYYLPNEKLFFGSGTQLSVL.

J is TRBJ2-7 and V is TRBV29-1, with TRBD1 identical over 7 bases. The germline gives CDR1 SQVTM, CDR2 ANQGSEA. V lost 2 bases to trimming and J lost 2 bases; unmatched junction nucleotides: 6. CDR3 size: 14 residues. The CDR3 reads CSVELQGSPYEQYF. The CDR3 region has the DNA TGCAGCGTTGAACTACAGGGGTCTCCCTACGAGCAGTACTTC.

A remark on this clonotype: One end of the junction fails to match germline, which may point to a read error. This sequence joins TRBV7-9 and TRBJ1-5, with D hard to call. This CDR3 is 12 amino acids long. Germline CDR1 is SEHNR and CDR2 is FQNEAQ (reference sequence). The CDR3 nucleotides read TGTGCCAGCAGGAGAGGCAACCAGCCCCAGCATTTT. The encoded protein is CASRRGNQPQHF.

At least ten counts were recorded for this clonotype. The CDR3 sequence: CASSWRVQPQHF. DNA for the CDR3: TGTGCCAGCAGCTGGAGGGTTCAGCCCCAGCATTTT. The chain combines TRBV7-3 with TRBJ1-5; D unresolved. This CDR3 contains 12 residues. Per germline, CDR1 SGHTA and CDR2 FQGTGA. The V and J ends lost 4 bases and 6 bases respectively, with 7 bases between them. Full variable domain (outside the CDR3, taken from reference TRBV7-3 and TRBJ1-5): GAGVSQTPSNKVTEKGKYVELRCDPISGHTALYWYRQSLGQGPEFLIYFQGTGAADDSGLPNDRFFAVRPEGSVSTLKIQRTERGDSAVYLCASSWRVQPQHFGDGTRLSIL.

A few counts support this clonotype. Possible read error: a much larger clone is one base away. The V and J genes are TRBV28 and TRBJ1-3; 8 positions match TRBD1. After removal of 6 bases from V and 3 bases from J, the junction contained 4 bases not matched to a gene. The germline V gene has CDR1 MDHEN and CDR2 SYDVKM. CDR3 length equals 14 residues. CDR3 nucleotides: TGTGCCAGCAGCGCGGACAGGGTTGGAAACACCATATATTTT. Its protein is CASSADRVGNTIYF.

This clonotype was observed many times. The chain has TRBV15 and TRBJ2-7; the match to TRBD1 covers 7 bases. Looked up from germline, CDR1 is LNHNV and CDR2 is YYDKDF (reference sequence). This CDR3 has 15 residues. The V and J ends lost 5 bases and 0 bases, in that order; junction bases with no gene match: 7. CDR3 sequence reads: CATSPTGSRSYEQYF. The CDR3 bases are TGTGCCACCAGCCCGACAGGGTCTCGCTCCTACGAGCAGTACTTC.